The clone carrying this TCR beta chain has more than one count but fewer than ten. No antigen is known for it. The CDR3 covers 15 residues. V gave up 0 bases and J gave up 8 bases; unmatched junction bases: 2. The germline V gene has CDR1 SGHRS and CDR2 YFSETQ. This record comes from a study of cytomegalovirus exposure and HLA in healthy donors. Study-wide points: Cytomegalovirus-associated TCR beta chains were listed, numbering 150 to 200. Accurate prediction of HLA-A and HLA-B alleles (for most subjects) was reportedly achieved from TCR beta sequences. By HLA locus, TCR association rates varied in a later analysis, with DRB1 showing the most and HLA-C the fewest. CMV serostatus stood as the only immune exposure information on hand.

It was with 60 Vbeta and 13 Jbeta primers that the PCR ran. This table comes from immunoSEQ multiplex PCR, and its TCRdb copy is limited to in-frame clones, with some not included. The table includes around 200,000 clones, over 60% detected once. This clonotype was obtained from a man aged 18 to 29 in good health and CMV-seronegative. The chain joins TRBV5-1 to TRBJ1-4, with 12 bases lining up with TRBD1. The sequencing sample was made of PBMCs. The CDR3 nucleotides read TGCGCCAGCAGCTTGGAGGGACAGGGGGCCGAAAAACTGTTTTTT. Its translation is CASSLEGQGAEKLFF.